What follows are 21 T cell receptor beta chains derived from one specimen sequenced in a study of shared clonotypes between healthy human individuals. Some clones are missing from TCRdb's copy, which holds only in-frame ones; the method was immunoSEQ multiplex PCR. In the table there are about 2.4 million clones, under 95% of which are singletons. The sample consisted of naive CD4+ T cells from PBMCs. The subset denotes: CD45RA+ positively selected. These receptor sequences come from a man between 18 and 35 years old in good health. Some clones in this sample may be carry-over from other donors' samples.

Of note for this clone: This specimen includes other DNA sequences encoding the same CDR3. This chain links TRBV30 with TRBJ2-1; the D is unclear. The CDR3 consists of 11 residues. Trimming removed 3 bases from V and 2 bases from J, with 2 bases in between. Germline-derived CDR1 and CDR2 are GTSNPN and SVGIG (reference sequence). CDR3 loop: CAWSTYNEQFF. The DNA for the CDR3 is TGTGCCTGGAGCACCTACAATGAGCAGTTCTTC.

The chain carries TRBV21-1 and TRBJ2-7; the DNA was not compared with TRBD1, the D call given in the table. TRBV21-1 is described as a pseudogene. The CDR3 covers 18 residues. CDR3 DNA: TGTGCCAGCAGCAAAGCGAGCCTAGACAGGCCGAAGACTATTCGGCAGTACTTC. It translates to CASSKASLDRPKTIRQYF.

This rearrangement joins TRBV5-1 to TRBJ2-2, with 14 bases aligning to TRBD2. V dropped 5 bases and J dropped 6; count of bases not matched to a gene: 6. CDR3 length: 16 amino acids. Germline CDR1 and CDR2: SGHRS and YFSETQ. This chain's CDR3 is CASSPGLAGAPGELFF. CDR3 in DNA: TGCGCCAGCAGTCCGGGACTAGCGGGAGCCCCCGGGGAGCTGTTTTTT.

The V call is TRBV19, the J call TRBJ2-5; D is uncertain. The CDR3 is 14 amino acids. Germline CDR1 and CDR2: LNHDA and SQIVND (reference sequence). Trimming left V 5 bases short and J 0 bases short, with 10 bases between. The CDR3 reads CASSPQLYQETQYF. The DNA of the CDR3 is TGTGCCAGTAGTCCGCAGTTGTACCAAGAGACCCAGTACTTC.

The chain employs TRBV7-2 and TRBJ1-2; D unclear. Trimming removed 1 base from V and 4 bases from J, with 13 bases in between. Germline lookup yields CDR1 SGHTA and CDR2 FQGNSA. The CDR3 runs 15 residues. Here the CDR3 DNA reads TGTGCCAGCAGCTTAGTCGGGGTGGGCGGCTATGGCTACACCTTC. Protein sequence: CASSLVGVGGYGYTF.

The chain uses TRBV28 and TRBJ1-1; tentative D call: TRBD1 (5 bases). CDR1 and CDR2 from the germline V gene are MDHEN and SYDVKM. The CDR3 runs to 13 residues. Trimming stripped 10 bases from V and 6 bases from J, with 18 bases between. The DNA for the CDR3 is TGTGCCACCACGTCCGGTCGCAGGGCTGAAGCTTTCTTT. Amino acid sequence: CATTSGRRAEAFF.

The J gene is TRBJ2-5, the V gene TRBV7-7; 9 nucleotides align to TRBD1. Germline V CDR1 and CDR2: SSHAT, FNYEAQ (reference sequence). CDR3 length: 15 residues. Losses at the gene ends were 5 bases for V and 5 bases for J; bases not matched to a gene: 9. CDR3 DNA: TGTGCCAGCAGCGATACCCACAGGGGGCATGAGACCCAGTACTTC. Translated: CASSDTHRGHETQYF.

The chain combines TRBV28 with TRBJ1-1; 7 nucleotides match TRBD1. V dropped 7 bases and J dropped 1; count of bases not matched to a gene: 12. The CDR3 contains 16 residues. CDR1 and CDR2 (germline): MDHEN, SYDVKM. DNA of the CDR3: TGTGCCAGCATCCCCCCCGGGGGACAGCAGAACACTGAAGCTTTCTTT. Translating it yields CASIPPGGQQNTEAFF.

The chain links TRBV10-3 to TRBJ2-1, with 15 bases identical to TRBD2. The CDR3 covers 16 residues. Trimming took 5 bases from V and 7 from J; bases not matched to a gene: 6. Germline CDR1 ENHRY, CDR2 SYGVKD. The DNA of the CDR3 is TGTGCCATCAGTACGGGACTAGCGGGAGGTTGGAATGAGCAGTTCTTC. Translated, it gives CAISTGLAGGWNEQFF.

The chain recombines TRBV27 with TRBJ2-7; perhaps D is TRBD1 or TRBD2 (6 bases each). This CDR3 spans 16 amino acids. The germline V gene encodes CDR1 MNHEY and CDR2 SMNVEV (reference sequence). V was cut by 4 bases and J by 7 bases, with 23 bases left in between. CDR3 nucleotide sequence: TGTGCCAGCAGTTCGAGGATGGCCGGGGGCCTTGGGGAGCAGTACTTC. Protein: CASSSRMAGGLGEQYF.

This chain connects TRBV5-1 to TRBJ1-3, with D uncertain. This CDR3 has 16 residues. V dropped 0 bases and J dropped 1 base, with 11 bases sitting between them. From germline, CDR1 is SGHRS and CDR2 YFSETQ. The CDR3 region has the DNA TGCGCCAGCAGCTTGGGGAACACCGGATCTGGAAACACCATATATTTT. Protein: CASSLGNTGSGNTIYF.

CDR3 residues: CASSDAPPRDRVYTEAFF. CDR3 sequence (DNA): TGTGCCAGCAGTGACGCCCCCCCCCGGGACAGGGTGTACACTGAAGCTTTCTTT. The rearrangement links TRBV6-4 to TRBJ1-1; 9 bases map to TRBD1. Germline CDR1 MRHNA, CDR2 SNTAGT. The CDR3 loop spans 18 amino acids. The ends lost 2 bases at V and 3 bases at J; junction bases unmatched: 13.

Concerning this clone: This same CDR3 is encoded by further DNA sequences in the sample. V and J are TRBV28 and TRBJ2-5; 7 positions agree with TRBD2. V trimming: 5 bases; J trimming: 5 bases; junction bases outside the gene matches: 5. This CDR3 is built from 13 residues. Germline V gene sequence: CDR1 MDHEN, CDR2 SYDVKM. This chain's CDR3 is CASSPGREETQYF. In nucleotides, the CDR3 is TGTGCCAGCAGTCCGGGGAGGGAGGAGACCCAGTACTTC.

As regards this clone: Additional DNA sequences in this sample encode the identical CDR3. This chain joins TRBV2 and TRBJ2-3; tentative D call: TRBD2 (5 bases). Germline V CDR1 and CDR2: SNHLY, FYNNEI. Trimming cost V 4 bases and J 1 base, with 6 bases left between them. The CDR3 loop spans 13 amino acids. The CDR3 DNA reads as TGTGCCAGCAGTGGAGCGGGCACAGATACGCAGTATTTT. Protein sequence: CASSGAGTDTQYF.

A word on this clone: The same CDR3 also results from other DNA sequences found in this sample. The chain uses TRBV9 and TRBJ2-7; D remains ambiguous. Germline loops: CDR1 SGDLS, CDR2 YYNGEE. The CDR3 loop spans 12 amino acids. V was cut by 3 bases and J by 1 base, with 5 bases left in between. The CDR3 is CASSGGSYEQYF. CDR3 nucleotides: TGTGCCAGCAGCGGTGGTTCCTACGAGCAGTACTTC.

The genes are TRBV5-1 and TRBJ1-1; no definite D call. This CDR3 has 16 amino acids. Germline V gene sequence: CDR1 SGHRS, CDR2 YFSETQ. Trimming took 1 base from V and 0 from J, leaving 13 bases between them. In DNA form, the CDR3 reads TGCGCCAGCAGCTTGTTGCAGGCCCCCATGAACACTGAAGCTTTCTTT. Its translation: CASSLLQAPMNTEAFF.

The chain uses TRBV5-1 and TRBJ1-4; D unclear. Germline V gene sequence: CDR1 SGHRS, CDR2 YFSETQ. The CDR3 runs 13 residues. V shed 4 bases and J shed 8 bases, with 12 bases lying between them. CDR3 protein: CASSPSPWEKLFF. The CDR3 bases are TGCGCCAGCAGCCCCTCACCATGGGAAAAACTGTTTTTT.

The V and J genes are TRBV6-5 and TRBJ2-7; D is perhaps TRBD2 (5 bases). The CDR3 covers 12 residues. V was clipped by 9 bases and J by 5 bases, with 14 bases between them. Germline CDR1 reads MNHEY; CDR2 reads SVGAGI. The CDR3 protein is CASPGVRDEQYF. The CDR3 nucleotides read TGTGCCAGTCCCGGGGTGCGAGACGAGCAGTACTTC.

Concerning this clone: This CDR3 is also generated by other DNA sequences in the sample. The gene calls are TRBV11-3 and TRBJ2-3; no clear D gene. This CDR3 has 12 residues. The germline V and J ends were trimmed by 5 bases and 4 bases, with 7 bases remaining between them. Germline V CDR1 and CDR2: SGHNT, YENEEA. CDR3 in DNA: TGTGCCAGCAGCCGGACGGCAGATACGCAGTATTTT. It is translated as CASSRTADTQYF.

The chain recombines TRBV30 with TRBJ1-4; the match to TRBD1 covers 7 bases. V lost 2 bases, J lost 8 bases, and 8 bases stayed unmatched. This CDR3 is built from 14 residues. Germline CDR1 GTSNPN, CDR2 SVGIG (reference sequence). The CDR3 region has the DNA TGTGCCTGGAGTCCACAGGGGATTAGGGAAAAACTGTTTTTT. The encoded protein is CAWSPQGIREKLFF. Complete variable domain (other parts from reference TRBV30 and TRBJ1-4): SQTIHQWPATLVQPVGSPLSLECTVEGTSNPNLYWYRQAAGRGLQLLFYSVGIGQISSEVPQNLSASRPQDRQFILSSKKLLLSDSGFYLCAWSPQGIREKLFFGSGTQLSVL.

The rearrangement joins TRBV5-6 to TRBJ2-1; 10 nucleotides agree with TRBD2. The CDR3 sequence is 17 residues long. Germline assignment: CDR1 SGHDT and CDR2 YYEEEE. Losses at the gene ends were 4 bases for V and 3 bases for J; bases not matched to a gene: 10. CDR3: CASSPGLARGGYNEQFF. In DNA form, the CDR3 reads TGTGCCAGCAGCCCGGGACTAGCGCGAGGGGGCTACAATGAGCAGTTCTTC.